This note documents a single T cell receptor beta chain sequence. CDR3 size: 15 residues. Germline values: CDR1 MNHNY, CDR2 SVGAGI (reference sequence). Trimming cost V 2 bases and J 3 bases, with 12 bases left between them. This record comes from a study of blood T cells in healthy people across ages. The use of a sample-barcoded 5' primer and a J-beta primer mix characterized a second PCR of 7 to 11 cycles. TCRdb re-derived calls from the 5' RACE reads in MiXCR, one entry per CDR3 protein. The sample holds roughly 640,000 distinct CDR3 sequences; 25% to 35% are singletons and the top ten take around 16%.

The clonotype originates from a woman aged 80 or older in good health. The specimen sequenced was blood. The chain employs TRBV6-6 and TRBJ2-3; D is perhaps TRBD2 (6 bases). In nucleotides, the CDR3 is TGTGCCAGCAGTTACGGCGGGGTAAGAACAGATACGCAGTATTTT. Its translation is CASSYGGVRTDTQYF.